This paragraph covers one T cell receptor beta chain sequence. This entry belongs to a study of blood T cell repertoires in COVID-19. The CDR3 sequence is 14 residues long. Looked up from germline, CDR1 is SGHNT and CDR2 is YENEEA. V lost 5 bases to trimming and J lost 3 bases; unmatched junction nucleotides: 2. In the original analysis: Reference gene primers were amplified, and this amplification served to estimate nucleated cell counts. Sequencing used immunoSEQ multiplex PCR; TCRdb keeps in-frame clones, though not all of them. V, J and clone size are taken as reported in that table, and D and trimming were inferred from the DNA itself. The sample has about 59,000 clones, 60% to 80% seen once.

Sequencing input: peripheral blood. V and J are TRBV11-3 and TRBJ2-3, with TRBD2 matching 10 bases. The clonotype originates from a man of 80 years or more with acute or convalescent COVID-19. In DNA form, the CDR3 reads TGTGCCAGCAGCCGGACTAGCGGTACAGATACGCAGTATTTT. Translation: CASSRTSGTDTQYF.